The entry that follows covers one TCR beta chain sequence. Antigen: not known. The CDR3 consists of 15 residues. Germline CDR1 MDHEN, CDR2 SYDVKM. V dropped 7 bases and J dropped 1 base, with 16 bases sitting between them. The sample belongs to a study of shared clonotypes between healthy human individuals. Study context: Participating donors consisted of a couple of women and a few men aged 18 to 49.

Only in-frame clones appear in the TCRdb table, and some are missing; sequencing was by immunoSEQ multiplex PCR. The repertoire consists of approximately 2.5 million clones, with approximately 94% occurring once and the leading ten covering about 0.39%. Study-level findings and limits: Richness estimates generally favored naive over memory subsets.

The receptor's source is a man between 18 and 35 years old in good health. Some clones in this sample may be carry-over from other donors' samples. The sample consisted of naive CD4+ T cells from PBMCs. The subset was: CD45RA+ positively selected. The chain uses TRBV28 and TRBJ1-1, with a weak D call TRBD1 (6 bases). The DNA of the CDR3 is TGTGCCAGCACCACCTCACAGGGACGGAACACTGAAGCTTTCTTT. Its translation is CASTTSQGRNTEAFF.